The 25 T cell receptor beta chains below come from one sample, sequenced in a study of T cell clonality in common variable immunodeficiency. The repertoire was sequenced with immunoSEQ multiplex PCR; TCRdb's copy has only in-frame clones and lacks some. In total the sample includes just over 20,000 clones, none of them seen once. Their antigens remain unidentified. General study findings and limits: Reportedly, TCR beta sequences from common variable immunodeficiency showed fewer deletions and N-nucleotide insertions.

Material for sequencing was peripheral blood mononuclear cells. All receptors come from a human donor with common variable immunodeficiency.

This clone was detected ten times or more. The CDR3 is CSARGGAGYTF. The CDR3 bases that were read are TGCAGTGCTAGGGGCGGGGCTGGC. The chain has TRBV20-1 and TRBJ1-2; a possible D gene is TRBD1 (5 bases). The read halts 3 residues ahead of the CDR3 end, with the missing end drawn from the germline J gene. Trimming stripped 3 bases from V and 7 bases from J, with 9 bases between. Germline loops: CDR1 DFQATT, CDR2 SNEGSKA (reference sequence). This CDR3 region has 11 residues.

This clone showed up many times. The sequence runs out 3 residues before the end of the CDR3; the remainder is reconstructed from the germline J gene. This chain links TRBV2 with TRBJ2-7; D not certain. This CDR3 has 14 amino acids. From germline, CDR1 is SNHLY and CDR2 FYNNEI. V was cut by 1 base and J by 4 bases, with 11 bases left in between. Partial CDR3 DNA: TGTGCCAGCAGTGAAGTTGGCTCTGGTTACGAG. The encoded protein is CASSEVGSGYE. The full-length CDR3 reads as CASSEVGSGYEQYF.

The table lists this clone with many counts. The read ends 3 residues shy of where the CDR3 ends; the end is completed using the germline J gene. The chain recombines TRBV6-2 or TRBV6-3 with TRBJ1-5; TRBD1 matches 8 bases. The trim removed 2 bases at V and 2 bases at J, leaving 5 bases unmatched. The CDR3 spans 16 residues. CDR1 is MNHEY and CDR2 is SVGEGT in the germline V gene. The DNA read from the CDR3 is TGTGCCAGCAGTTACCTGACAGGGGCCGGCAATCAGCCC. Translated, it gives CASSYLTGAGNQP. The CDR3 as a whole reads CASSYLTGAGNQPQHF.

The table lists this clone with many counts. The read ends 3 residues early relative to the CDR3; the germline J gene fills the gap. The V and J genes are TRBV20-1 and TRBJ2-7; 7 bases agree with TRBD1. CDR3 length: 13 residues. V lost 2 bases and J lost 3; bases outside the gene matches: 4. Germline V gene data show CDR1 as DFQATT and CDR2 as SNEGSKA (reference sequence). The covered CDR3 bases are TGCAGTGCTAGATCTGGGGACAGCTACGAG. Amino acid sequence: CSARSGDSYE. The full CDR3 protein reads CSARSGDSYEQYF.

At least ten counts were recorded for this clone. The read ends 3 residues early relative to the CDR3; the germline J gene fills the gap. This sequence joins TRBV5-1 and TRBJ2-5, with D possibly TRBD1 on 5 matching bases. The V end lost 3 bases, the J end lost 4 bases, and 16 bases lay between the germline ends. The CDR3 has 15 residues. Germline V gives CDR1 SGHRS, CDR2 YFSETQ. This CDR3 is CASSSNVGRGETQYF. The CDR3 DNA, read in part, is TGCGCCAGCAGCTCTAACGTGGGGCGCGGAGAGACC.

This clone was observed many times. The read gets to within 3 residues of the CDR3 end, and the germline J gene fills in the rest. The J gene is TRBJ2-5, the V gene TRBV29-1; no reliable D call. CDR1 and CDR2 (germline): SQVTM, ANQGSEA. V lost 2 bases to trimming and J lost 0 bases, with 7 bases between them. CDR3 size: 13 residues. The sequenced part of the CDR3 DNA is TGCAGCGTTGAAAAGGGCAACCAAGAGACC. This translates into CSVEKGNQET. The entire CDR3 protein is CSVEKGNQETQYF.

This clone occurred many times. The CDR3 extends 3 residues past the end of the read, so its final part is completed from the germline J gene. The rearrangement links TRBV5-6 to TRBJ1-5; 9 bases align to TRBD1. The CDR3 totals 15 residues. Trimming took 5 bases from V and 4 from J; bases not matched to a gene: 7. Germline CDR1 is SGHDT and CDR2 is YYEEEE. The CDR3: CASSYGTGTNQPQHF. CDR3 DNA, as far as it was read: TGTGCCAGCAGTTATGGGACAGGGACTAATCAGCCC.

This clone has at least ten counts. Sequencing ends 3 residues short of the CDR3 end; the germline J gene provides the rest. V usage is TRBV5-3 and J usage is TRBJ2-7; no reliable D call. TRBV5-3 is an open reading frame whose function is uncertain. Trimming pared 6 bases from V and 0 bases from J, leaving 10 bases between. There are 13 residues in the CDR3. The CDR3 is CARTQKSSYEQYF. The DNA read from the CDR3 is TGTGCCAGAACCCAGAAGAGCTCCTACGAG.

This clone was observed at least ten times. The read gets to within 3 residues of the CDR3 end, and the germline J gene fills in the rest. J is TRBJ1-1 and V is TRBV30, with TRBD1 as a possible D gene (6 bases). This CDR3 has 14 amino acids. Germline V gene sequence: CDR1 GTSNPN, CDR2 SVGIG (reference sequence). Trimming removed 2 bases at V and 6 bases at J, with 16 bases between. The CDR3 DNA, read in part, is TGTGCCTGGAGTAGAGGAGGGGGGGCGGCTGAA. It specifies CAWSRGGGAAE. The entire CDR3 protein reads CAWSRGGGAAEAFF.

The table lists this clone with many counts. Read sequence stops 3 residues before the CDR3 end, and the germline J gene provides the missing end. J is TRBJ2-7 and V is TRBV11-2; D possibly corresponds to TRBD2 (7 bases). Trimming took off 5 bases at V and 1 base at J, with 15 bases between the two ends. Germline values: CDR1 SGHAT, CDR2 FQNNGV. The CDR3 contains 15 residues. The DNA read from the CDR3 is TGTGCCAGCAGCCTCGGAGGGGGAGGGTCCTACGAG. Encoded protein: CASSLGGGGSYE. The whole CDR3 sequence reads CASSLGGGGSYEQYF.

This clone was observed at least ten times. The DNA ends 3 residues before the CDR3 does, and the rest of the CDR3 is filled in from the germline J gene. V is TRBV7-2 and J is TRBJ1-2; D is perhaps TRBD1 (6 bases). The CDR3 consists of 14 residues. Germline V gene sequence: CDR1 SGHTA, CDR2 FQGNSA. Trimming removed 2 bases at V and 6 bases at J, with 13 bases between. The sequenced CDR3 bases are TGTGCCAGCAGCTTATTATACAGGGTGGATGGC. Protein: CASSLLYRVDG. The whole CDR3 sequence reads CASSLLYRVDGYTF.

This clone was seen many times. The CDR3 end is not reached by the read, which stops 3 residues before it; the germline J gene fills it in. J is TRBJ2-3 and V is TRBV6-2 or TRBV6-3, with a tentative D call TRBD2 (6 bases). The CDR3 has 14 amino acids. V lost 6 bases and J lost 5, with 15 bases in between. Germline V gives CDR1 MNHEY, CDR2 SVGEGT. Partial CDR3 DNA: TGTGCCAGCAGGCCCGGGACTCTTATAGATACG. Protein product: CASRPGTLIDT. The full CDR3 is CASRPGTLIDTQYF.

On this clone: The sequence runs out 3 residues before the end of the CDR3; the remainder is reconstructed from the germline J gene. This chain uses TRBV5-1 with TRBJ2-5, with TRBD2 matching 8 bases. J was trimmed by 5 bases and V by 4 bases; bases with no gene match: 22. This CDR3 comprises 19 residues. Germline CDR1 and CDR2: SGHRS and YFSETQ. The CDR3 region is CASSRTRSTGGPRFETQYF. The CDR3 bases that were read are TGCGCCAGCAGCCGAACGCGAAGCACGGGGGGGCCTAGGTTTGAGACC.

Sample share makes this clone medium-sized. The read is 3 residues too short to cover the CDR3 end, so that end is filled in from the germline J gene. The V gene is TRBV18, the J gene TRBJ1-3; 7 nucleotides match TRBD1. The CDR3 is made up of 15 amino acids. CDR1 is KGHSH and CDR2 is LQKENI in the germline V gene. After removal of 2 bases from V and 8 bases from J, the junction contained 9 bases not matched to a gene. CDR3 region: CASSPVHRGGDTIYF. CDR3 DNA, as far as it was read: TGTGCCAGCTCACCAGTTCACAGGGGAGGTGACACC. Drawing the rest from reference TRBV18 and TRBJ1-3, the complete variable domain is NAGVMQNPRHLVRRRGQEARLRCSPMKGHSHVYWYRQLPEEGLKFMVYLQKENIIDESGMPKERFSAEFPKEGPSILRIQQVVRGDSAAYFCASSPVHRGGDTIYFGEGSWLTVV.

This clone occurred many times. The DNA ends 3 residues before the CDR3 does, and the rest of the CDR3 is filled in from the germline J gene. This chain uses TRBV7-2 with TRBJ1-4, with 8 bases lining up with TRBD1. This CDR3 spans 15 amino acids. The ends lost 2 bases at V and 4 bases at J; junction bases unmatched: 3. Germline loops: CDR1 SGHTA, CDR2 FQGNSA. The CDR3 region is CASSLRTGRNEKLFF. CDR3 DNA (partial): TGTGCCAGCAGCTTAAGGACAGGGCGTAATGAAAAA. The full variable domain, completed using reference TRBV7-2 and TRBJ1-4, is GAGVSQSPSNKVTEKGKDVELRCDPISGHTALYWYRQSLGQGLEFLIYFQGNSAPDKSGLPSDRFSAERTGGSVSTLTIQRTQQEDSAVYLCASSLRTGRNEKLFFGSGTQLSVL.

This clone occurred many times. Sequencing ends 3 residues short of the CDR3 end; the germline J gene provides the rest. The V and J genes are TRBV7-2 and TRBJ2-7; maybe TRBD2 (7 bases). CDR1 is SGHTA and CDR2 is FQGNSA in the germline V gene. The CDR3 totals 13 residues. The V end lost 3 bases, the J end lost 5 bases, and 11 bases lay between the germline ends. The covered CDR3 bases are TGTGCCAGCAGCTTTTGGGGGGGCCACGAG. Residues: CASSFWGGHE. The whole CDR3 reads CASSFWGGHEQYF.

At least ten counts were recorded for this clone. The read comes to an end 3 residues before the CDR3 does, leaving the germline J gene to fill in the end. The chain combines TRBV20-1 with TRBJ2-2; 11 bases align to TRBD2. Germline trimming cut 0 bases from V and 4 bases from J; bases unmatched to any gene: 4. Germline V gene sequence: CDR1 DFQATT, CDR2 SNEGSKA (reference sequence). The CDR3 loop spans 16 amino acids. CDR3 DNA, as far as it was read: TGCAGTGCTAGAGATTACCTAGCGGGGGGCACCGGGGAG. Its translation is CSARDYLAGGTGE. The full-length CDR3 reads as CSARDYLAGGTGELFF.

A note on this clone: Read sequence stops 3 residues before the CDR3 end, and the germline J gene provides the missing end. The gene calls are TRBV20-1 and TRBJ2-3, with TRBD2 as a possible D gene (7 bases). Germline V CDR1 and CDR2: DFQATT, SNEGSKA (reference sequence). The CDR3 loop spans 15 amino acids. V lost 0 bases and J 4 bases, leaving 14 bases between the germline ends. The CDR3 sequence is CSARDHGGRPDTQYF. The CDR3 DNA, read in part, is TGCAGTGCTAGAGATCACGGGGGGCGTCCAGATACG.

In this sample, this clone turned up many times. The observed sequence ends 3 residues before the CDR3 terminus, with the missing tail filled in from the germline J gene. The chain has TRBV20-1 and TRBJ2-7; TRBD1 agrees at 9 bases. The ends lost 1 base at V and 3 bases at J; junction bases unmatched: 4. CDR3 length equals 14 residues. Germline loops: CDR1 DFQATT, CDR2 SNEGSKA (reference sequence). CDR3 DNA, as far as it was read: TGCAGTGCTAGAGTCAGGGACAGGGTCTACGAG. Its protein product is CSARVRDRVYE. The full CDR3 sequence reads CSARVRDRVYEQYF.

This clone occurred many times. The read halts 3 residues ahead of the CDR3 end, with the missing end drawn from the germline J gene. The V call is TRBV3-1 (or the pseudogene TRBV3-2), the J call TRBJ2-3; tentatively, D is TRBD2 (6 bases). Trimming left V 8 bases short and J 1 base short, with 22 bases between. Germline CDR1 and CDR2: LGHDT and YNNKEL (reference sequence). The CDR3 covers 17 residues. The part of the CDR3 DNA that was read is TGTGCCAGCCGAAGATTTGGTACTAGCCTCGGCACAGATACG. It is translated as CASRRFGTSLGTDT. The entire CDR3 protein is CASRRFGTSLGTDTQYF.

This clone was detected ten times or more. The read halts 3 residues ahead of the CDR3 end, with the missing end drawn from the germline J gene. The rearrangement uses TRBV20-1 and TRBJ2-3; 8 positions match TRBD2. Germline CDR1 is DFQATT and CDR2 is SNEGSKA (reference sequence). With V trimmed by 6 bases and J by 0 bases, 5 bases remained unmatched. The CDR3 sequence is 14 residues long. This CDR3 reads CSASRGGSTDTQYF. CDR3 DNA, as far as it was read: TGCAGTGCCTCACGGGGGGGGAGCACAGATACG.

This clone was detected ten times or more. CDR3 DNA, as far as it was read: TGTGCCATTAGCCGGGGTCCCACCGGGGAG. Translation: CAISRGPTGE. The CDR3 in its entirety is CAISRGPTGELFF. This chain uses TRBV10-3 with TRBJ2-2, with D maybe TRBD2 (5 bases). The read finishes 3 residues shy of the CDR3 end, and the germline J gene is used to complete it. This CDR3 is built from 13 residues. Germline values: CDR1 ENHRY, CDR2 SYGVKD. V lost 9 bases to trimming and J lost 4 bases, with 12 bases between them.

This clone occurred a few times. The sequenced fragment ends 3 residues before the CDR3 boundary, so the rest is inferred from the germline J gene. The V and J genes are TRBV7-9 and TRBJ1-2; 7 nucleotides agree with TRBD1. Trimming cost V 5 bases and J 4 bases; bases outside gene matches: 7. Germline CDR1 reads SEHNR; CDR2 reads FQNEAQ (reference sequence). CDR3 size: 14 residues. Incomplete CDR3 DNA: TGTGCCAGCAGCGCCCCGACAGGGTCCTATGGC. Translation gives CASSAPTGSYG. The CDR3 in its entirety is CASSAPTGSYGYTF.

This clone was seen at least ten times. The CDR3 is cut off 3 residues early in the read; its end comes from the germline J gene. This chain uses TRBV5-1 with TRBJ2-5; D possibly corresponds to TRBD2 (7 bases). Germline V CDR1 and CDR2: SGHRS, YFSETQ. The CDR3 consists of 14 residues. Between the trimmed V and J ends, which lost 2 bases and 5 bases, there was a span of 13 bases. This chain's CDR3 is CASSFSGRGETQYF. Incomplete CDR3 DNA: TGCGCCAGCAGCTTCTCAGGGAGGGGGGAGACC.

This clone was seen repeatedly, ten times or more. The read terminates 3 residues before the CDR3 end, so the remaining end is supplied by the germline J gene. This sequence joins TRBV19 and TRBJ2-1, with TRBD2 identical over 9 bases. Germline V gene data show CDR1 as LNHDA and CDR2 as SQIVND (reference sequence). The junction had 6 bases not matched to a gene; V was cut back by 5 bases and J by 4 bases. The CDR3 extends over 15 amino acids. CDR3 sequence reads: CASSAGLARYNEQFF. CDR3 DNA (partial): TGTGCCAGTAGTGCGGGACTAGCTAGATACAATGAG.